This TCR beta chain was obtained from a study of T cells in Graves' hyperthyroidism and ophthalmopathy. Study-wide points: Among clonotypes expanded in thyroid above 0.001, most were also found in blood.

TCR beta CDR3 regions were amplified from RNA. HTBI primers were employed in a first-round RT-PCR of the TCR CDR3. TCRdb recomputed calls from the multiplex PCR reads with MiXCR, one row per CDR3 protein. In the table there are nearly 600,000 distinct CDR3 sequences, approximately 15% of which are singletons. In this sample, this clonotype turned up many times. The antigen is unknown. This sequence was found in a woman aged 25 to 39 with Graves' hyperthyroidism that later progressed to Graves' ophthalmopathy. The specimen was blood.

This CDR3 is CAISDQGAEAFF. The CDR3 DNA is TGTGCCATCAGTGACCAGGGGGCTGAAGCTTTCTTT. The genes are TRBV10-3 and TRBJ1-1, with TRBD1 matching over 7 bases. J gave up 6 bases and V 3 bases, and 1 base lay outside the gene matches. Germline assignment: CDR1 ENHRY and CDR2 SYGVKD. The CDR3 covers 12 residues.